The 16 T cell receptor beta chains below all came from one sample that was sequenced in a study of sequential checkpoint blockade in melanoma. Using immunoSEQ multiplex PCR, the repertoire was profiled, and TCRdb retains in-frame clones only, with some absent. The sample lists 9,000 to 9,500 clones, approximately 30% seen once, with approximately 22% in the top ten. The sample's treatment: randomized to nivolumab then ipilimumab (arm A) or the reverse (arm B). The sample here was tumor tissue (inferred from file names), taken from a patient given nivolumab and ipilimumab in sequence. The receptors stem from a human donor with melanoma.

The table lists this clone with a few counts. The chain carries TRBV11-3 and TRBJ2-3; D is ambiguous. Trimming took off 3 bases at V and 2 bases at J, with 12 bases between the two ends. Germline CDR1 is SGHNT and CDR2 is YENEEA. This CDR3 spans 15 amino acids. CDR3 in DNA: TGTGCCAGCAGCTTGAAGGGCCCACTCACAGATACGCAGTATTTT. Translated, it gives CASSLKGPLTDTQYF.

There are a few counts of this clone. The chain uses TRBV29-1 and TRBJ1-1; maybe TRBD1 (5 bases). CDR1 and CDR2 (germline): SQVTM, ANQGSEA. Trimming took off 6 bases at V and 1 base at J, with 12 bases between the two ends. This CDR3 contains 13 residues. The CDR3 region is CSVSGGSNTEAFF. The DNA for the CDR3 is TGCAGCGTCTCCGGGGGGTCGAACACTGAAGCTTTCTTT.

The rearrangement uses TRBV18 and TRBJ1-6; 7 bases are a match to TRBD1. This CDR3 is 15 amino acids long. With 3 bases clipped from V and 7 bases from J, the junction kept 6 bases outside the gene matches. Germline CDR1 reads KGHSH; CDR2 reads LQKENI. DNA of the CDR3: TGTGCCAGCTCACCCTTAGACAGGGCGAATTCACCCCTCCACTTT. This sequence encodes CASSPLDRANSPLHF.

This clone was counted many times. The V gene is TRBV11-3, the J gene TRBJ1-6; a weak D match, TRBD1 (5 bases). This CDR3 spans 15 amino acids. Germline values: CDR1 SGHNT, CDR2 YENEEA. Trimming took 3 bases from V and 9 from J, leaving 15 bases between them. In nucleotides, the CDR3 is TGTGCCAGCAGCTTGGGGACCCAGAGGGCTTCACCCCTCCACTTT. Protein product: CASSLGTQRASPLHF.

This clone was seen a handful of times. The chain has TRBV30 and TRBJ2-7; 12 bases match TRBD1. This CDR3 comprises 15 residues. J gave up 6 bases and V 4 bases, and 10 bases lay outside the gene matches. CDR1 is GTSNPN, CDR2 SVGIG, per germline (reference sequence). This CDR3 reads CAWTPRGTGGTEQYV. The CDR3, as DNA: TGTGCCTGGACCCCCAGGGGGACAGGGGGCACCGAGCAGTACGTC.

Turning to this clone: This sample includes further DNA sequences coding for the same CDR3. The V call is TRBV28, the J call TRBJ1-1; D gene uncertain. The CDR3 is made up of 13 amino acids. V was shortened by 3 bases and J by 4 bases, with 9 bases between the two germline ends. In germline, CDR1 is MDHEN, CDR2 SYDVKM. The CDR3 region is CASSLGRVTEAFF. CDR3 nucleotide sequence: TGTGCCAGCAGTTTGGGTAGGGTCACTGAAGCTTTCTTT. Together with reference TRBV28 and TRBJ1-1, the CDR3 gives the full variable domain: DVKVTQSSRYLVKRTGEKVFLECVQDMDHENMFWYRQDPGLGLRLIYFSYDVKMKEKGDIPEGYSVSREKKERFSLILESASTNQTSMYLCASSLGRVTEAFFGQGTRLTVV.

This clone was seen more than once but under ten times. J is TRBJ1-4 and V is TRBV9; D perhaps matches TRBD1 (5 bases). There are 14 residues in the CDR3. Germline V gives CDR1 SGDLS, CDR2 YYNGEE. Between the trimmed V and J ends, which lost 3 bases and 10 bases, there was a span of 16 bases. CDR3 in amino acids: CASSAGTAVGKLFF. The CDR3 DNA is TGTGCCAGCAGCGCCGGGACGGCGGTTGGAAAACTGTTTTTT.

This clone occurred many times. J is TRBJ2-2 and V is TRBV11-3, with D perhaps being TRBD1 or TRBD2 (7 bases each). Germline loops: CDR1 SGHNT, CDR2 YENEEA. This CDR3 is built from 15 residues. The ends were cut back, 5 bases at V and 3 bases at J, with 13 bases in the middle. The CDR3 is CASSPQGRDTGELFF. CDR3 nucleotide sequence: TGTGCCAGCAGCCCACAGGGGAGGGACACCGGGGAGCTGTTTTTT. Complete variable domain (other parts from reference TRBV11-3 and TRBJ2-2): EAGVVQSPRYKIIEKKQPVAFWCNPISGHNTLYWYLQNLGQGPELLIRYENEEAVDDSQLPKDRFSAERLKGVDSTLKIQPAELGDSAVYLCASSPQGRDTGELFFGEGSRLTVL.

This clone showed up many times. This chain uses TRBV11-3 with TRBJ1-2; unclear D gene. Germline assignment: CDR1 SGHNT and CDR2 YENEEA. The CDR3 covers 14 residues. The ends were cut back, 4 bases at V and 4 bases at J, with 13 bases in the middle. The CDR3 DNA is TGTGCCAGCAGCTGGAAAGGGAGAGGCTATGGCTACACCTTC. Amino acids: CASSWKGRGYGYTF.

The chain combines TRBV19 with TRBJ2-7; weak D call: TRBD2 (5 bases). The V gene lost 4 bases and the J gene lost 2 bases, with 15 bases spanning the gap. The CDR3 length is 15 residues. Germline V gene sequence: CDR1 LNHDA, CDR2 SQIVND (reference sequence). CDR3 nucleotide sequence: TGTGCCAGTAGTACCCGAGCTCGGGGAACCTACGAGCAGTACTTC. Its translation is CASSTRARGTYEQYF.

A few counts support this clone. The CDR3 region is CASGHRGGRAEQYF. CDR3 DNA: TGTGCCAGCGGCCACCGAGGCGGGCGGGCCGAGCAGTACTTC. The chain couples TRBV6-8 to TRBJ2-7; D might be TRBD2 (5 bases). The CDR3 loop spans 14 amino acids. CDR1 and CDR2 from the germline V gene are MNHGY and SAAAGT. The V and J ends lost 8 bases and 6 bases respectively, with 20 bases between them.

This chain links TRBV19 with TRBJ1-5; a weak D match, TRBD1 (6 bases). Germline loops: CDR1 LNHDA, CDR2 SQIVND (reference sequence). Trimming took 4 bases from V and 0 from J, leaving 19 bases between them. The CDR3 contains 18 residues. DNA for the CDR3: TGTGCCAGTAGTAGTGGTCGGGACATAAGTTATAGCAATCAGCCCCAGCATTTT. As protein: CASSSGRDISYSNQPQHF.

This clone was counted ten times or more. The chain links TRBV11-3 to TRBJ1-6; TRBD1 aligns across 8 bases. V trimming: 3 bases; J trimming: 8 bases; junction bases outside the gene matches: 6. CDR1 and CDR2 (germline): SGHNT, YENEEA. This CDR3 contains 15 residues. CDR3 coding DNA: TGTGCCAGCAGCTTGGTAACGACAGGGGATTCACCCCTCCACTTT. It encodes CASSLVTTGDSPLHF.

This clone occurred many times. V is TRBV11-3 and J is TRBJ1-1; D possibly corresponds to TRBD1 (6 bases). Between the trimmed V and J ends, which lost 7 bases and 4 bases, there was a span of 16 bases. CDR3 length: 14 residues. Germline lookup yields CDR1 SGHNT and CDR2 YENEEA. The CDR3 protein is CASTPLGGGTEAFF. CDR3 nucleotides: TGTGCCAGCACGCCGCTAGGGGGGGGCACTGAAGCTTTCTTT.

The chain combines TRBV6-8 with TRBJ1-2, with TRBD1 identical over 7 bases. Germline trimming cut 6 bases from V and 6 bases from J; bases unmatched to any gene: 10. CDR3 length: 14 amino acids. Germline V gene sequence: CDR1 MNHGY, CDR2 SAAAGT. The CDR3 DNA follows: TGTGCCAGCAGCCCTATGACAGGGTACCATGGCTACACCTTC. This gives the protein CASSPMTGYHGYTF.

The DNA for the CDR3 is TGTGCCAGCAGTGGACGGACAGGCCCCAAGGCTGAAGCTTTCTTT. Encoded protein: CASSGRTGPKAEAFF. This chain uses TRBV6-8 with TRBJ1-1; TRBD1 agrees at 7 bases. The germline V gene has CDR1 MNHGY and CDR2 SAAAGT. The ends lost 5 bases at V and 6 bases at J; junction bases unmatched: 12. There are 15 residues in the CDR3.